A single T cell receptor beta chain is shown here with its context. Its matching antigen is unknown. These data belong to a study of CD4 T cells in relation to SARS-CoV-2 and coronaviruses. Study-wide background: ViraFEST: roughly ten-day antigen culture of PBMCs, then TCR beta CDR3 sequencing.

Germline loops: CDR1 SGHRS, CDR2 YFSETQ. The germline V and J ends were trimmed by 4 bases and 6 bases, with 16 bases remaining between them. The length of the CDR3 is 14 residues. Unexposed donor CD4+ T cells date from about 2011-2018, before the COVID-19 pandemic. The cells were cultured for around ten days before CD4+ T cells were isolated. Assay used: immunoSEQ multiplex PCR; TCRdb lists only in-frame clones, some missing. The sample holds approximately 27,000 clones, 75% seen once. This sequence originates from a human donor in good health. Input material: CD4+ T cells from PBMCs, cultured in vitro. This chain links TRBV5-1 with TRBJ1-2; TRBD1 might be the D (5 bases). CDR3 loop: CASSPTPGIHGYTF. CDR3 coding DNA: TGCGCCAGCAGCCCTACCCCAGGGATCCATGGCTACACCTTC.